One sample yielded the 27 T cell receptor beta chains listed below, sequenced in a study of shared clonotypes between healthy human individuals. Sequencing was performed with immunoSEQ multiplex PCR; in TCRdb, only in-frame clones are kept and a portion is missing. The sample includes about 530,000 clones, about 95% of them seen just once. The sample taken for sequencing was naive CD4+ T cells sorted from blood. Subset denoted: CD45RA+ positively selected. Receptors were obtained from a woman younger than 45 in good health.

This clone has only one observation. V is TRBV5-4 and J is TRBJ1-1; tentatively, D is TRBD1 (6 bases). CDR3 length equals 13 residues. Trimming pared 4 bases from V and 5 bases from J, leaving 12 bases between. Germline CDR1 reads SGHNT; CDR2 reads YYREEE (reference sequence). The CDR3 loop reads CASSQGQGTEAFF. Here the CDR3 DNA reads TGTGCCAGCAGCCAGGGGCAGGGGACTGAAGCTTTCTTT.

This clone was recorded only once. The rearrangement uses TRBV30 and TRBJ2-4; D possibly corresponds to TRBD2 (6 bases). Trimming took 2 bases from V and 3 from J, leaving 20 bases between them. The germline V gene has CDR1 GTSNPN and CDR2 SVGIG (reference sequence). The CDR3 is 17 residues long. The CDR3 DNA is TGTGCCTGGAGTCGGCGGGTGGCGGGAAAGGACAAAAACATTCAGTACTTC. This translates into CAWSRRVAGKDKNIQYF.

The chain carries TRBV19 and TRBJ2-1; unclear D gene. The V gene's germline CDR1 is LNHDA and CDR2 SQIVND (reference sequence). The V and J ends lost 3 bases and 0 bases respectively, with 9 bases between them. CDR3 length: 15 residues. The DNA of the CDR3 is TGTGCCAGTAGTATTTACGGCCGCTCCTACAATGAGCAGTTCTTC. This codes for CASSIYGRSYNEQFF.

The V gene is TRBV6-6, the J gene TRBJ1-1; the D is unclear. V gave up 2 bases and J gave up 4 bases, with 14 bases separating them. Germline CDR1 reads MNHNY; CDR2 reads SVGAGI (reference sequence). CDR3 length: 15 residues. Here the CDR3 reads CASSYTDPKPTEAFF. The DNA for the CDR3 is TGTGCCAGCAGTTACACGGACCCAAAGCCCACTGAAGCTTTCTTT.

CDR3 sequence reads: CASSQDYGSTDTQYF. As DNA, the CDR3 is TGTGCCAGCAGCCAAGATTACGGATCCACAGATACGCAGTATTTT. The rearrangement joins TRBV14 to TRBJ2-3; D is undetermined. Trimming took off 0 bases at V and 2 bases at J, with 9 bases between the two ends. CDR1 is SGHDN and CDR2 is FVKESK in the germline V gene. This CDR3 has 15 amino acids.

V is TRBV20-1 and J is TRBJ2-7; no clear D gene. Between the trimmed V and J ends, which lost 4 bases and 3 bases, there was a span of 7 bases. Germline assignment: CDR1 DFQATT and CDR2 SNEGSKA (reference sequence). The CDR3 is 11 residues long. The CDR3 loop is CSAKPSYEQYF. CDR3 sequence (DNA): TGCAGTGCTAAACCCAGCTACGAGCAGTACTTC.

The chain is built from TRBV7-2 and TRBJ2-1, with D possibly matching TRBD2 (5 bases). Trimming pared 6 bases from V and 4 bases from J, leaving 13 bases between. The CDR3 extends over 14 amino acids. Per germline, CDR1 SGHTA and CDR2 FQGNSA. The CDR3: CASSSPGYYNEQFF. The CDR3 DNA reads TGTGCCAGCAGTTCTCCGGGATATTACAATGAGCAGTTCTTC.

V gene TRBV11-2 combines with J gene TRBJ1-4; 7 positions match TRBD1. With 5 bases clipped from V and 5 bases from J, the junction kept 5 bases outside the gene matches. Germline V gives CDR1 SGHAT, CDR2 FQNNGV. CDR3 length: 14 residues. The CDR3 region has the DNA TGTGCCAGCAGCCAAGACAGGGTGAATGAAAAACTGTTTTTT. Amino acid sequence: CASSQDRVNEKLFF.

V and J are TRBV19 and TRBJ1-2, with D perhaps matching TRBD1 (5 bases). The germline gives CDR1 LNHDA, CDR2 SQIVND (reference sequence). The CDR3 totals 13 residues. V was pared by 6 bases and J by 3 bases, with 11 bases between. The CDR3 bases are TGTGCCAGTAGGTGGGGACGGGACTATGGCTACACCTTC. Its protein product is CASRWGRDYGYTF.

This clone has just one count. The chain carries TRBV28 and TRBJ2-5; TRBD2 aligns across 10 bases. Gene TRBJ2-7 matches the end of the DNA better, so the J call may be wrong. This CDR3 region has 17 residues. CDR1 and CDR2 from the germline V gene are MDHEN and SYDVKM. As DNA, the CDR3 is TGTGCCAGCAGTTTAATCTCCCTAGCGGGAGACAGTTACGAGCAGTACTTC. Encoded protein: CASSLISLAGDSYEQYF.

This chain connects TRBV5-1 to TRBJ1-1; D not certain. In germline, CDR1 is SGHRS, CDR2 YFSETQ. There are 13 residues in the CDR3. V lost 3 bases and J 0 bases, leaving 6 bases between the germline ends. The CDR3 DNA reads as TGCGCCAGCAGCTCCATAATGAACACTGAAGCTTTCTTT. It is translated as CASSSIMNTEAFF.

The J gene is TRBJ2-5, the V gene TRBV18; D is uncertain. The assigned J gene may be wrong: the sequence end matches TRBJ2-7 better. Germline CDR1 reads KGHSH; CDR2 reads LQKENI. The CDR3 spans 12 residues. The CDR3 coding sequence is TGTGCCAGCTCACCACTAAGAAACGAGCAGTACTTC. Protein sequence: CASSPLRNEQYF.

V is TRBV11-3 and J is TRBJ2-2; D might be TRBD2 (5 bases). The ends were cut back, 5 bases at V and 4 bases at J, with 17 bases in the middle. CDR1 SGHNT and CDR2 YENEEA come from the germline V gene. This CDR3 comprises 16 residues. DNA for the CDR3: TGTGCCAGCAGCGCCCGTATAGGGAGAGGCACCGGGGAGCTGTTTTTT. Its protein is CASSARIGRGTGELFF.

This clone appeared once. This chain joins TRBV5-1 and TRBJ1-5; D is unresolved. Germline values: CDR1 SGHRS, CDR2 YFSETQ. The V end lost 0 bases, the J end lost 4 bases, and 11 bases lay between the germline ends. The CDR3 contains 15 residues. The CDR3 DNA sequence: TGCGCCAGCAGCTTGGCGCCGGAGCTAAATCAGCCCCAGCATTTT. Translation: CASSLAPELNQPQHF.

The chain couples TRBV25-1 to TRBJ1-4, with TRBD1 identical over 10 bases. Per germline, CDR1 MGHDK and CDR2 SYGVNS. J was trimmed by 6 bases and V by 2 bases; bases with no gene match: 3. This CDR3 is 15 amino acids long. CDR3 in amino acids: CASSEMGQGHEKLFF. DNA for the CDR3: TGTGCCAGCAGTGAAATGGGACAGGGGCATGAAAAACTGTTTTTT.

The chain carries TRBV2 and TRBJ2-1, with 11 bases identical to TRBD2. Germline trimming cut 6 bases from V and 8 bases from J; bases unmatched to any gene: 27. The CDR3 has 21 residues. CDR1 and CDR2 from the germline V gene are SNHLY and FYNNEI. Here the CDR3 reads CASSQDRAWGSGRVVGYEQFF. The CDR3 nucleotides are TGTGCCAGCAGCCAGGACAGGGCCTGGGGTAGCGGGAGGGTAGTGGGGTATGAGCAGTTCTTC.

The chain employs TRBV28 and TRBJ2-3; 9 nucleotides line up with TRBD2. The CDR3 sequence is 16 residues long. The V gene's germline CDR1 is MDHEN and CDR2 SYDVKM. J was trimmed by 0 bases and V by 8 bases; bases with no gene match: 9. The CDR3 is CASDGLAGKSTDTQYF. CDR3 bases: TGTGCCAGCGATGGCCTAGCGGGAAAAAGCACAGATACGCAGTATTTT.

The chain is built from TRBV18 and TRBJ2-7; 7 bases map to TRBD1. The V segment lost 3 bases and the J segment 5 bases; nucleotides outside the gene matches: 7. The CDR3 has 14 amino acids. CDR1 and CDR2 (germline): KGHSH, LQKENI. The chain's CDR3 is CASSPFRDSHEQYF. In nucleotides, the CDR3 is TGTGCCAGCTCACCTTTCCGGGACAGCCACGAGCAGTACTTC.

J is TRBJ1-3 and V is TRBV6-1; D gene ambiguous. V lost 3 bases, J lost 4 bases, and 10 bases lay in between. The CDR3 is 14 amino acids. From germline, CDR1 is MNHNS and CDR2 SASEGT. CDR3 bases: TGTGCCAGCAGTGAGGTGGGGTTCGGAAACACCATATATTTT. Encoded protein: CASSEVGFGNTIYF.

The genes are TRBV5-8 and TRBJ2-7, with 10 bases that match TRBD1. V was clipped by 0 bases and J by 2 bases; unmatched bases: 8. Germline-derived CDR1 and CDR2 are SGHTS and YDEGEE. This CDR3 region has 17 residues. CDR3 in amino acids: CASSLDAGTGVTYEQYF. The CDR3 nucleotides read TGTGCCAGCAGCTTGGACGCCGGGACAGGGGTAACCTACGAGCAGTACTTC.

This clone was seen just once. V is TRBV5-1 and J is TRBJ1-1; no definite D call. The CDR3 is 14 amino acids. Germline V CDR1 and CDR2: SGHRS, YFSETQ. The germline V and J ends were trimmed by 0 bases and 0 bases, with 6 bases remaining between them. CDR3 loop: CASSLDSVNTEAFF. The CDR3 DNA is TGCGCCAGCAGCTTGGACAGTGTGAACACTGAAGCTTTCTTT.

As regards this clone: Other DNA sequences in the same sample also yield this CDR3. V gene TRBV7-9 combines with J gene TRBJ2-1, with 10 positions matching TRBD2. CDR3 length equals 15 residues. Germline CDR1 and CDR2: SEHNR and FQNEAQ (reference sequence). V shed 2 bases, J shed 7 bases, and the junction held 5 bases outside the gene matches. CDR3 protein: CASSLLAGVGNEQFF. As DNA, the CDR3 is TGTGCCAGCAGCTTACTAGCGGGAGTGGGGAATGAGCAGTTCTTC.

The rearrangement joins TRBV18 to TRBJ2-5; 15 bases align to TRBD2. The DNA end favors TRBJ2-7, so the J call may be wrong. This CDR3 is built from 15 residues. From germline, CDR1 is KGHSH and CDR2 LQKENI. As DNA, the CDR3 is TGTGCCAGCTCACCGAGGACTAGCGGGAGGGACGAGCAGTACTTC. This codes for CASSPRTSGRDEQYF.

The V call is TRBV28, the J call TRBJ1-2, with a tentative D call TRBD1 (6 bases). V dropped 3 bases and J dropped 4 bases, with 9 bases sitting between them. Germline-derived CDR1 and CDR2 are MDHEN and SYDVKM. There are 13 residues in the CDR3. The CDR3 DNA reads as TGTGCCAGCAGTTTGGACAGCATCTATGGCTACACCTTC. It codes for CASSLDSIYGYTF.

The chain uses TRBV7-8 and TRBJ1-1; D is possibly TRBD1 (5 bases). This CDR3 spans 15 amino acids. CDR1 is SGHVS, CDR2 FQNEAQ, per germline. Trimming removed 6 bases from V and 5 bases from J, with 19 bases in between. The CDR3 here is CASRPLTPGTTEAFF. CDR3 nucleotide sequence: TGTGCCAGCAGGCCACTCACCCCAGGGACTACTGAAGCTTTCTTT.

The chain links TRBV27 to TRBJ2-5; D is perhaps TRBD1 (6 bases). Trimming cost V 2 bases and J 8 bases, with 12 bases left between them. The CDR3 runs to 13 residues. Germline assignment: CDR1 MNHEY and CDR2 SMNVEV (reference sequence). In nucleotides, the CDR3 is TGTGCCAGCAGTTTACGGGACATCGGTACCCAGTACTTC. Translation gives CASSLRDIGTQYF.

This chain links TRBV28 with TRBJ1-2; TRBD1 aligns across 7 bases. CDR1 and CDR2 from the germline V gene are MDHEN and SYDVKM. The CDR3 totals 12 residues. V shed 7 bases and J 7 bases; nucleotides not matched to a gene: 6. DNA for the CDR3: TGTGCCAGCACGTTACAGGGGTTTGGCTACACCTTC. This gives the protein CASTLQGFGYTF.